A selection of T cell receptor beta chains follows, all from one sample in a study of response to subunit inactivated influenza vaccine. Each CDR3 protein gets one entry after TCRdb re-called the RT-PCR reads with MiXCR. The sample lists 650,000 or so distinct CDR3 sequences; approximately 15% were seen once. Sequences were derived from PBMCs from blood, sampled approximately 15 days before vaccination. The receptors originated from a man aged 50 to 59 who received an inactivated influenza vaccine. Both conserved end residues are trimmed from each CDR3.

CDR3aa: ASSWSPGGNGGELF
v_gene: TRBV27
j_gene: TRBJ2-2

CDR3aa: ASSYPSGLDPSGNTIN
v_gene: TRBV6-2/TRBV6-3
j_gene: TRBJ1-3

CDR3aa: ASSSDSHEQY
v_gene: TRBV10-2
j_gene: TRBJ2-7

CDR3aa: SATTTSGGYNEQF
v_gene: TRBV29-1
j_gene: TRBJ2-1

CDR3aa: ASRRGRNYGYT
v_gene: TRBV6-1
j_gene: TRBJ1-2

CDR3aa: ASSRLTGRQDEQY
v_gene: TRBV5-1
j_gene: TRBJ2-7

CDR3aa: ASSHQQNRQGYTEAF
v_gene: TRBV28
j_gene: TRBJ1-1

CDR3aa: ASSPRPLASDAVRDRYNEQF
v_gene: TRBV7-3
j_gene: TRBJ2-1

CDR3aa: SVAGTSGRTDTQY
v_gene: TRBV29-1
j_gene: TRBJ2-3

CDR3aa: ASSLAQGGKKEQY
v_gene: TRBV7-9
j_gene: TRBJ2-7

CDR3aa: ASSFDRGRAETQY
v_gene: TRBV12-3/TRBV12-4
j_gene: TRBJ2-5

CDR3aa: ATSRGTSGSKNEQY
v_gene: TRBV15
j_gene: TRBJ2-7

CDR3aa: ASSPPPSLAPSWHEQF
v_gene: TRBV12-3/TRBV12-4
j_gene: TRBJ2-1

CDR3aa: SVDSGVVYNEQF
v_gene: TRBV29-1
j_gene: TRBJ2-1

CDR3aa: ASSIVGSNQPQH
v_gene: TRBV19
j_gene: TRBJ1-5

CDR3aa: ASSLGQGRSAYEQY
v_gene: TRBV5-5
j_gene: TRBJ2-7

CDR3aa: TSSEAGVRAF
v_gene: TRBV2
j_gene: TRBJ1-1

CDR3aa: ASRSSGGNGELF
v_gene: TRBV6-2/TRBV6-3
j_gene: TRBJ2-2

CDR3aa: ASSLYQGPSYEQY
v_gene: TRBV28
j_gene: TRBJ2-7

CDR3aa: ASSFSAAGSRYT
v_gene: TRBV12-3/TRBV12-4
j_gene: TRBJ1-2

CDR3aa: ASSTDSGDRGGHY
v_gene: TRBV7-9
j_gene: TRBJ2-7

CDR3aa: ASSFRDRGTQY
v_gene: TRBV6-5
j_gene: TRBJ2-3

CDR3aa: ASSLGTAEKLF
v_gene: TRBV12-3/TRBV12-4
j_gene: TRBJ1-4

CDR3aa: ASSYSRWHTGELF
v_gene: TRBV6-5
j_gene: TRBJ2-2

CDR3aa: SAPALQETQY
v_gene: TRBV20-1
j_gene: TRBJ2-5

CDR3aa: ASSYGPSRPSQY
v_gene: TRBV6-2/TRBV6-3
j_gene: TRBJ2-5

CDR3aa: SVEVVGSHPGANVLT
v_gene: TRBV29-1
j_gene: TRBJ2-6

CDR3aa: ASSPTNRVGNTEAF
v_gene: TRBV5-5
j_gene: TRBJ1-1

CDR3aa: ASSQLLAGGYEQY
v_gene: TRBV4-2
j_gene: TRBJ2-7

CDR3aa: ASGADRGPGTEAF
v_gene: TRBV19
j_gene: TRBJ1-1

CDR3aa: AWSVGGSGGELF
v_gene: TRBV30
j_gene: TRBJ2-2

CDR3aa: SARSQTIQETQY
v_gene: TRBV20-1
j_gene: TRBJ2-5

CDR3aa: ASSSVAGAPPPQY
v_gene: TRBV7-8
j_gene: TRBJ2-3

CDR3aa: ASSERTGGHFPYEQY
v_gene: TRBV5-1
j_gene: TRBJ2-7

CDR3aa: ASGGLRDGGNTIY
v_gene: TRBV5-6
j_gene: TRBJ1-3

CDR3aa: SARLTLDRGLNSPLH
v_gene: TRBV20-1
j_gene: TRBJ1-6

CDR3aa: ASSQRGRAYEQY
v_gene: TRBV6-1
j_gene: TRBJ2-7

CDR3aa: ASSSRPYSSYEQY
v_gene: TRBV7-9
j_gene: TRBJ2-7

CDR3aa: ASSWGTSGDIQY
v_gene: TRBV5-5
j_gene: TRBJ2-4

CDR3aa: SAIPATYTQY
v_gene: TRBV20-1
j_gene: TRBJ2-3

CDR3aa: ASSLGLDRGSGELF
v_gene: TRBV5-4
j_gene: TRBJ2-2

CDR3aa: ASSSSATSLRTDTQY
v_gene: TRBV5-5
j_gene: TRBJ2-3

CDR3aa: SARLGDYGYT
v_gene: TRBV20-1
j_gene: TRBJ1-2

CDR3aa: SARGGDSAEQF
v_gene: TRBV20-1
j_gene: TRBJ2-1

CDR3aa: ASSDRGRGNIQY
v_gene: TRBV9
j_gene: TRBJ2-4

CDR3aa: SAGNTGELF
v_gene: TRBV29-1
j_gene: TRBJ2-2

CDR3aa: ASSSGQGLLDGYT
v_gene: TRBV5-1
j_gene: TRBJ1-2

CDR3aa: SASYRSYNEQF
v_gene: TRBV20-1
j_gene: TRBJ2-1

CDR3aa: ASSYRQFYEQY
v_gene: TRBV6-6
j_gene: TRBJ2-7

CDR3aa: SASRAGRGYEQY
v_gene: TRBV20-1
j_gene: TRBJ2-7

CDR3aa: ASSGGIPYEQY
v_gene: TRBV6-2/TRBV6-3
j_gene: TRBJ2-7